This passage covers 29 T cell receptor beta chains from one sample sequenced in a study of blood T cell repertoires in COVID-19. The data were produced by immunoSEQ multiplex PCR, yet TCRdb's version contains in-frame clones alone and is incomplete. The data contain under 300,000 clones, about 88% of them singletons. Sequencing used PBMCs or T cells enriched from blood (not recorded which). The receptors originated from an older woman in a cohort exposed to, infected with or recovered from COVID-19 (not recorded which).

The J gene is TRBJ1-1, the V gene TRBV7-9, with a possible D match to TRBD1 (6 bases). Germline CDR1 SEHNR, CDR2 FQNEAQ (reference sequence). V shed 3 bases and J shed 0 bases, with 11 bases lying between them. This CDR3 spans 15 amino acids. This chain's CDR3 is CASSFRTAMNTEAFF. CDR3 DNA: TGTGCCAGCAGCTTCCGGACAGCTATGAACACTGAAGCTTTCTTT.

The chain carries TRBV19 and TRBJ2-2; a possible D gene is TRBD1 (5 bases). Trimming left V 5 bases short and J 7 bases short, with 8 bases between. CDR1 is LNHDA, CDR2 SQIVND, per germline (reference sequence). CDR3 size: 12 residues. CDR3: CASSLRVGELFF. The CDR3 region has the DNA TGTGCCAGTAGTCTCAGGGTCGGGGAGCTGTTTTTT. Combining the CDR3 with reference TRBV19 and TRBJ2-2 gives the whole variable domain DGGITQSPKYLFRKEGQNVTLSCEQNLNHDAMYWYRQDPGQGLRLIYYSQIVNDFQKGDIAEGYSVSREKKESFPLTVTSAQKNPTAFYLCASSLRVGELFFGEGSRLTVL.

This clone was detected only a few times. The gene calls are TRBV7-3 and TRBJ2-7, with 8 bases fitting TRBD2. The CDR3 totals 15 residues. The junction had 9 bases not matched to a gene; V was cut back by 5 bases and J by 3 bases. Germline loops: CDR1 SGHTA, CDR2 FQGTGA. The CDR3 loop reads CASSPIPGGLYEQYF. The CDR3 coding sequence is TGTGCCAGCAGCCCCATCCCGGGGGGGCTCTACGAGCAGTACTTC.

The V and J genes are TRBV5-1 and TRBJ2-3, with 9 bases aligning to TRBD1. J lost 3 bases, V lost 3 bases, and 5 bases had no gene match. The CDR3 runs 15 residues. In germline, CDR1 is SGHRS, CDR2 YFSETQ. CDR3 amino acids: CASSSGQGWTDTQYF. DNA for the CDR3: TGCGCCAGCAGCTCGGGACAGGGTTGGACAGATACGCAGTATTTT.

CDR3 amino acids: CATSRDGGSSYNEQFF. The CDR3 bases are TGTGCCACCAGCAGAGACGGGGGGTCCTCCTACAATGAGCAGTTCTTC. The V call is TRBV15, the J call TRBJ2-1; 7 bases fit TRBD2. J gave up 0 bases and V 0 bases, and 2 bases lay outside the gene matches. Germline lookup yields CDR1 LNHNV and CDR2 YYDKDF (reference sequence). The CDR3 extends over 16 amino acids.

The chain carries TRBV7-3 and TRBJ2-1; D remains ambiguous. Germline-derived CDR1 and CDR2 are SGHTA and FQGTGA. Trimming removed 0 bases from V and 9 bases from J, with 9 bases in between. CDR3 length: 13 residues. CDR3 DNA: TGTGCCAGCAGCTTAACCCTCCCCGGTGAGCAGTTCTTC. Translated: CASSLTLPGEQFF.

This clone was counted a few times. The gene calls are TRBV28 and TRBJ2-4; 8 positions match TRBD1. Per germline, CDR1 MDHEN and CDR2 SYDVKM. This CDR3 is 13 amino acids long. With V trimmed by 6 bases and J by 6 bases, 4 bases remained unmatched. The CDR3 sequence is CASSATGVNIQYF. The CDR3 coding sequence is TGTGCCAGCAGCGCGACAGGGGTAAACATTCAGTACTTC.

J is TRBJ2-1 and V is TRBV19, with D perhaps matching TRBD2 (6 bases). The CDR3 consists of 14 residues. V dropped 7 bases and J dropped 1 base, with 11 bases sitting between them. Germline loops: CDR1 LNHDA, CDR2 SQIVND (reference sequence). The CDR3 sequence: CASNKDYSYNEQFF. CDR3 coding DNA: TGTGCCAGTAACAAGGACTATTCCTACAATGAGCAGTTCTTC.

This clone has a single count. This chain connects TRBV15 to TRBJ2-2, with a weak D call TRBD2 (6 bases). The CDR3 length is 14 residues. The germline CDR1 and CDR2 sequences are LNHNV and YYDKDF (reference sequence). V was trimmed by 6 bases and J by 5 bases, leaving 13 bases between them. The CDR3 region is CATRHGGRTGELFF. The CDR3 region has the DNA TGTGCCACCAGACACGGGGGAAGGACCGGGGAGCTGTTTTTT.

The CDR3 DNA sequence: TGTGCCACAAACCCTTCGGTACAGGGGGCGTCTGGCTACACCTTC. This gives the protein CATNPSVQGASGYTF. The rearrangement uses TRBV6-5 and TRBJ1-2; 9 bases are a match to TRBD1. This CDR3 has 15 residues. Losses at the gene ends were 10 bases for V and 7 bases for J; bases not matched to a gene: 16. CDR1 MNHEY and CDR2 SVGAGI come from the germline V gene.

V usage is TRBV5-4 and J usage is TRBJ2-3; 8 positions agree with TRBD2. Germline V gives CDR1 SGHNT, CDR2 YYREEE (reference sequence). The junction had 2 bases not matched to a gene; V was cut back by 4 bases and J by 1 base. The length of the CDR3 is 14 residues. The CDR3, as DNA: TGTGCCAGCAGCCCCGGGGGGGGCACAGATACGCAGTATTTT. Protein sequence: CASSPGGGTDTQYF. The full variable domain, in which reference TRBV5-4 and TRBJ2-3 provide the parts outside the CDR3, is ETGVTQSPTHLIKTRGQQVTLRCSSQSGHNTVSWYQQALGQGPQFIFQYYREEENGRGNFPPRFSGLQFPNYSSELNVNALELDDSALYLCASSPGGGTDTQYFGPGTRLTVL.

The rearrangement links TRBV7-9 to TRBJ2-5; weak D call: TRBD1 (6 bases). The CDR3 sequence is 15 residues long. Germline CDR1 is SEHNR and CDR2 is FQNEAQ (reference sequence). With 2 bases removed from V and 7 bases from J, the gap between germline ends came to 17 bases. The CDR3 sequence is CASSLTGTLEGTQYF. DNA for the CDR3: TGTGCCAGCAGCTTAACAGGGACCCTAGAAGGGACCCAGTACTTC.

CDR3 residues: CASTVGGDTQYF. The DNA for the CDR3 is TGCGCCAGCACCGTCGGGGGAGATACGCAGTATTTT. V is TRBV5-1 and J is TRBJ2-3; D possibly corresponds to TRBD2 (6 bases). The length of the CDR3 is 12 residues. Germline CDR1 is SGHRS and CDR2 is YFSETQ. Between the trimmed V and J ends, which lost 6 bases and 5 bases, there was a span of 10 bases.

This chain links TRBV9 with TRBJ1-1; possible D gene TRBD1, 5 bases. CDR3 length: 14 amino acids. From germline, CDR1 is SGDLS and CDR2 YYNGEE. Trimming pared 0 bases from V and 8 bases from J, leaving 14 bases between. CDR3 DNA: TGTGCCAGCAGCGTAGTACAGGACTACATAGAAGCTTTCTTT. Translating gives CASSVVQDYIEAFF.

This chain uses TRBV5-1 with TRBJ2-7; 7 nucleotides align to TRBD1. Germline V lookup: CDR1 SGHRS, CDR2 YFSETQ. The CDR3 extends over 13 amino acids. The junction had 5 bases not matched to a gene; V was cut back by 5 bases and J by 3 bases. CDR3 DNA: TGCGCCAGCAGGTTAAGGGACAGCTACGAGCAGTACTTC. Protein: CASRLRDSYEQYF.

This clone was counted only a few times. This chain joins TRBV27 and TRBJ2-7; 7 bases fit TRBD1. Germline assignment: CDR1 MNHEY and CDR2 SMNVEV (reference sequence). CDR3 length: 13 amino acids. The V gene end was trimmed by 8 bases and the J gene end by 0 bases; junction bases not matched to a gene: 4. The CDR3 coding sequence is TGTGCCAGCTGTGACAGGGCCTCCTACGAGCAGTACTTC. This codes for CASCDRASYEQYF.

This clone was seen a single time. The chain uses TRBV24-1 and TRBJ2-3, with 7 nucleotides matching TRBD2. The ends lost 10 bases at V and 7 bases at J; junction bases unmatched: 13. The germline V gene has CDR1 KGHDR and CDR2 SFDVKD. This CDR3 is 14 amino acids long. As DNA, the CDR3 is TGTGCCACTGCTAGCGGTGGTGGGAACAATACGCAGTATTTT. Protein product: CATASGGGNNTQYF.

The V gene is TRBV28, the J gene TRBJ2-1, with 10 nucleotides matching TRBD2. The CDR3 consists of 15 residues. Trimming cost V 5 bases and J 3 bases; bases outside gene matches: 4. Germline V gives CDR1 MDHEN, CDR2 SYDVKM. In nucleotides, the CDR3 is TGTGCCAGCAGTGTCGGGACTAGCGACTACAATGAGCAGTTCTTC. Its translation: CASSVGTSDYNEQFF.

The genes are TRBV27 and TRBJ2-4; 11 nucleotides line up with TRBD1. Looked up from germline, CDR1 is MNHEY and CDR2 is SMNVEV (reference sequence). The trim removed 7 bases at V and 5 bases at J, leaving 4 bases unmatched. The CDR3 sequence is 14 residues long. CDR3 coding DNA: TGTGCCAGCAACGGACAGGGGGCGCAAAACATTCAGTACTTC. As protein: CASNGQGAQNIQYF.

This rearrangement joins TRBV24-1 to TRBJ1-5, with 9 bases identical to TRBD1. Germline V CDR1 and CDR2: KGHDR, SFDVKD. This CDR3 spans 12 amino acids. V lost 9 bases to trimming and J lost 4 bases; unmatched junction nucleotides: 0. CDR3 sequence reads: CATGQGNQPQHF. The CDR3 region has the DNA TGTGCCACCGGACAGGGGAATCAGCCCCAGCATTTT.

This clone was detected only once. The chain links TRBV7-2 to TRBJ2-1, with 11 bases fitting TRBD2. This CDR3 comprises 16 residues. After removal of 3 bases from V and 9 bases from J, the junction contained 10 bases not matched to a gene. CDR1 and CDR2 from the germline V gene are SGHTA and FQGNSA. The CDR3 loop reads CASSFRTSGRVGEQFF. DNA for the CDR3: TGTGCCAGCAGCTTTCGTACTAGCGGGAGAGTGGGTGAGCAGTTCTTC. Complete variable domain (other parts from reference TRBV7-2 and TRBJ2-1): GAGVSQSPSNKVTEKGKDVELRCDPISGHTALYWYRQSLGQGLEFLIYFQGNSAPDKSGLPSDRFSAERTGGSVSTLTIQRTQQEDSAVYLCASSFRTSGRVGEQFFGPGTRLTVL.

The chain uses TRBV6-5 and TRBJ2-7; 9 bases map to TRBD2. The junction had 12 bases not matched to a gene; V was cut back by 3 bases and J by 6 bases. Germline CDR1 MNHEY, CDR2 SVGAGI. The CDR3 is 16 amino acids. The CDR3, as DNA: TGTGCCAGCAGTTATGGGGGGCAAGCGGGAGGTCTCGAGCAGTACTTC. It specifies CASSYGGQAGGLEQYF.

This chain links TRBV28 with TRBJ2-7; D perhaps matches TRBD1 (7 bases). The CDR3 contains 14 residues. Trimming pared 6 bases from V and 5 bases from J, leaving 17 bases between. In germline, CDR1 is MDHEN, CDR2 SYDVKM. This CDR3 is CASRGGQLVNEQYF. The CDR3 DNA follows: TGTGCCAGCAGGGGGGGACAGTTAGTGAACGAGCAGTACTTC.

The chain uses TRBV18 and TRBJ2-1; 8 bases fit TRBD2. The germline V gene encodes CDR1 KGHSH and CDR2 LQKENI. The CDR3 length is 16 residues. J was trimmed by 6 bases and V by 3 bases; bases with no gene match: 10. This CDR3 reads CASSPTSAGALNEQFF. The CDR3 DNA follows: TGTGCCAGCTCACCGACCTCAGCGGGAGCTCTCAATGAGCAGTTCTTC.

This chain connects TRBV28 to TRBJ1-2, with 9 bases lining up with TRBD1. Trimming at V came to 4 bases and at J to 2 bases, leaving 5 bases not matched to a gene. Germline CDR1 reads MDHEN; CDR2 reads SYDVKM. The CDR3 is made up of 15 amino acids. CDR3 amino acids: CASSSTDRGNYGYTF. The DNA for the CDR3 is TGTGCCAGCAGTTCTACGGACAGGGGAAACTATGGCTACACCTTC.

This clone is a singleton in its sample. The rearrangement links TRBV2 to TRBJ2-7, with a possible D match to TRBD1 (6 bases). The V end was cut by 3 bases, the J end by 2 bases, with 17 bases between. The CDR3 is 16 residues long. CDR1 and CDR2 from the germline V gene are SNHLY and FYNNEI. CDR3 in amino acids: CASSEPPRGPAYEQYF. In DNA, the CDR3 is TGTGCCAGCAGTGAGCCCCCCAGGGGACCCGCCTACGAGCAGTACTTC.

The chain recombines TRBV13 with TRBJ2-6; D gene ambiguous. The CDR3 sequence is 14 residues long. CDR1 and CDR2 from the germline V gene are PRHDT and FYEKMQ (reference sequence). V lost 5 bases to trimming and J lost 1 base, with 6 bases between them. The CDR3 DNA reads TGTGCCAGCAGCCGAGTATCTGGGGCCAACGTCCTGACTTTC. It yields the protein CASSRVSGANVLTF.

This sequence joins TRBV7-2 and TRBJ1-1; 9 positions match TRBD1. CDR1 and CDR2 (germline): SGHTA, FQGNSA. This CDR3 has 15 amino acids. The V segment lost 5 bases and the J segment 1 base; nucleotides outside the gene matches: 5. CDR3 DNA: TGTGCCAGCAGCCCCAGACAGGGGGGGAACACTGAAGCTTTCTTT. Protein product: CASSPRQGGNTEAFF.

About this clone: One end of the junction fails to match germline, which may point to a read error. V gene TRBV7-9 combines with J gene TRBJ2-1; TRBD2 matches at 8 bases. The CDR3 contains 15 residues. Germline lookup yields CDR1 SEHNR and CDR2 FQNEAQ (reference sequence). The CDR3 DNA is TGTGCCAGCAGCCACTTCGGGGGGGAGGTCGTCCCCGGGCTCTTC. Protein product: CASSHFGGEVVPGLF.